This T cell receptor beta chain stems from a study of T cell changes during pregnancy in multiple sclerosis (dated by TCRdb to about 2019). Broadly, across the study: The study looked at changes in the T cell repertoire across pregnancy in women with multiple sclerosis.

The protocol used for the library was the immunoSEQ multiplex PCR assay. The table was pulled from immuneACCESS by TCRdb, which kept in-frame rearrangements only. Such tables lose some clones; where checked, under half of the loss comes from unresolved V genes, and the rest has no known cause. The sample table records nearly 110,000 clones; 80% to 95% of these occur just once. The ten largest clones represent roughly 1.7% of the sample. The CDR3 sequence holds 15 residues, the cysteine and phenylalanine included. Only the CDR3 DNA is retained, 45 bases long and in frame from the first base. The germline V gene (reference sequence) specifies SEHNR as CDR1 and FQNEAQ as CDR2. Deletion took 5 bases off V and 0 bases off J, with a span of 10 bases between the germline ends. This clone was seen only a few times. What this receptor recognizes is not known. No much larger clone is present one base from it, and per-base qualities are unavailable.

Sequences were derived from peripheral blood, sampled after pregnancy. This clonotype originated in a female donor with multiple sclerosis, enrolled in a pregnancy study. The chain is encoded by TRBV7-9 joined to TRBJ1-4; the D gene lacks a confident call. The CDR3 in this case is CASSHQQTTNEKLFF. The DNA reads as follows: TGTGCCAGCAGCCATCAACAGACAACTAATGAAAAACTGTTTTTT. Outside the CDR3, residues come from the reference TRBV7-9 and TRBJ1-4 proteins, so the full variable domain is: DTGVSQNPRHKITKRGQNVTFRCDPISEHNRLYWYRQTLGQGPEFLTYFQNEAQLEKSRLLSDRFSAERPKGSFSTLEIQRTEQGDSAMYLCASSHQQTTNEKLFFGSGTQLSVL.